Sequencing of this TCR beta chain was carried out in a study of blood T cells in healthy people across ages. In germline, CDR1 is SGHRS, CDR2 YFSETQ. This CDR3 region has 12 residues. V shed 7 bases and J 9 bases; nucleotides not matched to a gene: 6. Those donating, healthy Caucasian individuals from Russia, were aged roughly 6 to 100. The second PCR ran about 6 to 12 cycles with a sample-barcoded 5' primer and J-beta primers. Every cDNA molecule bore a tag from a template-switch adaptor containing 12 random nucleotides. Every individual sample yielded 2.5 million or more paired-end reads (each containing CDR3). One entry per CDR3 protein, called by TCRdb with MiXCR from the 5' RACE reads. The sample records under 1 million distinct CDR3 sequences, 40% to 50% being singletons.

The specimen sequenced was blood. The rearrangement uses TRBV5-1 and TRBJ2-1, with 8 bases that match TRBD2. The TCR comes from a man in his 60s in good health. CDR3 sequence reads: CASGISGAEQFF. In DNA form, the CDR3 reads TGCGCCAGCGGGATTAGCGGGGCTGAGCAGTTCTTC.